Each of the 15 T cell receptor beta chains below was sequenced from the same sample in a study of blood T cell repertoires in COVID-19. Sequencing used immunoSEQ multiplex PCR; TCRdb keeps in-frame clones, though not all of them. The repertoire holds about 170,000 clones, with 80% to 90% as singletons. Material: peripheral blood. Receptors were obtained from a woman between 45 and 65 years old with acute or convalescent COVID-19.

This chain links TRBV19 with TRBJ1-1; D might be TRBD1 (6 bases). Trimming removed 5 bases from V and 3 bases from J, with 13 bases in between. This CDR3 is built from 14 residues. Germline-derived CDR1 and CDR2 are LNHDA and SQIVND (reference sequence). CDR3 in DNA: TGTGCCAGTAGTCTACAGGGAAGGGACACTGAAGCTTTCTTT. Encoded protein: CASSLQGRDTEAFF. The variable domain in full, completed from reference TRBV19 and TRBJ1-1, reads DGGITQSPKYLFRKEGQNVTLSCEQNLNHDAMYWYRQDPGQGLRLIYYSQIVNDFQKGDIAEGYSVSREKKESFPLTVTSAQKNPTAFYLCASSLQGRDTEAFFGQGTRLTVV.

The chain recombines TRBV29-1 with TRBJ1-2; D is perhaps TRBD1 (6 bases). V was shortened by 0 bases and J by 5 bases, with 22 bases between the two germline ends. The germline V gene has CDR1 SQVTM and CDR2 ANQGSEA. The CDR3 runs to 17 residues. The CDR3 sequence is CSVEDGGHAEGWYGYTF. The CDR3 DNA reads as TGCAGCGTTGAAGATGGGGGACACGCCGAGGGGTGGTATGGCTACACCTTC.

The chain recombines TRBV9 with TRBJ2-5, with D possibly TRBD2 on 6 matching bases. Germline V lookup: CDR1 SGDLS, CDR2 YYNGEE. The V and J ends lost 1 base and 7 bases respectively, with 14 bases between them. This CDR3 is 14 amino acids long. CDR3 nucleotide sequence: TGTGCCAGCAGCGTATCTTCCGTGGGGGGGACCCAGTACTTC. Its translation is CASSVSSVGGTQYF.

The CDR3: CASSASGRGEQFF. The DNA for the CDR3 is TGTGCCAGCAGTGCTAGCGGGAGGGGTGAGCAGTTCTTC. The gene calls are TRBV9 and TRBJ2-1, with TRBD2 matching over 12 bases. Trimming took 5 bases from V and 9 from J; bases not matched to a gene: 3. Germline CDR1 reads SGDLS; CDR2 reads YYNGEE. There are 13 residues in the CDR3.

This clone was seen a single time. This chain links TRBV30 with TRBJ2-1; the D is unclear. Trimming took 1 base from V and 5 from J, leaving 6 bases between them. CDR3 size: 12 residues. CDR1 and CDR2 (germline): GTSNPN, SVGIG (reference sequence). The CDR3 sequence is CAWSARHNEQFF. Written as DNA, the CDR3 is TGTGCCTGGAGTGCTCGTCACAATGAGCAGTTCTTC.

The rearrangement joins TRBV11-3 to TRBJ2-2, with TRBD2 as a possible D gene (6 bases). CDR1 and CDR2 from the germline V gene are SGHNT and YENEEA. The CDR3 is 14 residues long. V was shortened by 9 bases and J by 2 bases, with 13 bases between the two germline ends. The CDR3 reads CASGTPLNTGELFF. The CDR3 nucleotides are TGTGCCAGTGGGACTCCCCTTAACACCGGGGAGCTGTTTTTT.

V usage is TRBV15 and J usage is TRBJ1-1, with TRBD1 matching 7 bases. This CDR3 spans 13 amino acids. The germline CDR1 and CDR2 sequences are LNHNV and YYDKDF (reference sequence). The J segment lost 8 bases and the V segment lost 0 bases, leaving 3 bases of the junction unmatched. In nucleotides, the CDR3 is TGTGCCACCAGCAGAGAAGCGGACAGGGAAGCTTTCTTT. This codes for CATSREADREAFF.

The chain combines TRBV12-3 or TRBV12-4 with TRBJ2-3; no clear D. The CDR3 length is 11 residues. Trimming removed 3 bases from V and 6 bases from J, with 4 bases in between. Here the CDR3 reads CASSFVDTQYF. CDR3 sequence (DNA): TGTGCCAGCAGTTTCGTCGATACGCAGTATTTT.

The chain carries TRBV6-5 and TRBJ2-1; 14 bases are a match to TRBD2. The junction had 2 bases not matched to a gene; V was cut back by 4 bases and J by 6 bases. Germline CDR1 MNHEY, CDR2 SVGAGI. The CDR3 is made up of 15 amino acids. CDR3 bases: TGTGCCAGCAGTTGGGGACTAGCGGGAGTCAATGAGCAGTTCTTC. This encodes CASSWGLAGVNEQFF.

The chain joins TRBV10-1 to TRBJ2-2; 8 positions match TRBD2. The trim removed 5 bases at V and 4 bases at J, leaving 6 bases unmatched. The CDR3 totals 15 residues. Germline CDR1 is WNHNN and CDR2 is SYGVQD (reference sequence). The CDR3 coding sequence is TGCGCCAGCAGTCGCGGTAGCGGGGTCACCGGGGAGCTGTTTTTT. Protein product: CASSRGSGVTGELFF.

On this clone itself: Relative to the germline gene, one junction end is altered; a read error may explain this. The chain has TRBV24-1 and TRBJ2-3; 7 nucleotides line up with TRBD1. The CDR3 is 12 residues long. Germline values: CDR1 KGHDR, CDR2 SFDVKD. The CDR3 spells CATSDGTATQYF. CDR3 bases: TGTGCCACCAGTGATGGGACAGCTACGCAGTATTTT.

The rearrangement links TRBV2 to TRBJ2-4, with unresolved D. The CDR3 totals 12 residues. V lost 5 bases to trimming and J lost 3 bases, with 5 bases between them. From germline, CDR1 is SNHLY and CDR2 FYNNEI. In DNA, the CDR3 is TGTGCCAGCAGTCCGGGCAAAAACATTCAGTACTTC. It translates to CASSPGKNIQYF.

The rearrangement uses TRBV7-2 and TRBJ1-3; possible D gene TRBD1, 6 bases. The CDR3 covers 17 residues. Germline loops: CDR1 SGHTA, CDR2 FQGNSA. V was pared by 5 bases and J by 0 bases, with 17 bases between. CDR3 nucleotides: TGTGCCAGCAGCCTTTCCGGGACACCGCGCTCTGGAAACACCATATATTTT. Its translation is CASSLSGTPRSGNTIYF.

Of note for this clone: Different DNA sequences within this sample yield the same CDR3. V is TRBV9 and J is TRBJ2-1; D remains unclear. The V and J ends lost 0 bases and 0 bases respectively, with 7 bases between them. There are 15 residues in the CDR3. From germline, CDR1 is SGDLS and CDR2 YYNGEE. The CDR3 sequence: CASSVVGSSYNEQFF. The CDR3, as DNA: TGTGCCAGCAGCGTAGTGGGCAGCTCCTACAATGAGCAGTTCTTC.

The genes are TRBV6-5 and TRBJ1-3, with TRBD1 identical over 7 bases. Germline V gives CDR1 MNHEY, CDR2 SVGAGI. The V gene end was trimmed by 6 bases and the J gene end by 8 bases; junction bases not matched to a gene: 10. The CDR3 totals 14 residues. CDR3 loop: CASRIWRGPDTIYF. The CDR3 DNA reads TGTGCCAGCAGGATCTGGAGGGGGCCAGACACCATATATTTT.